Presented here are 18 T cell receptor beta chains from one specimen sequenced in a study of T cells expressing NK-cell markers. TCRdb re-called the 5' RACE reads; every CDR3 protein appears as one record, without DNA. This sample's clone table lists around 280,000 distinct CDR3 sequences. Sequences were obtained from blood T cells: a sorted CD56 or NKG2C T cell subset, CD4+ or CD8+ T cells, or bulk PBMC T cells (not recorded which). These receptors were taken from a man younger than 35 in good health.

The V call is TRBV5-1, the J call TRBJ1-6; TCRdb gives TRBD1 as the D gene, but with no DNA this cannot be confirmed. The CDR3 has 14 residues. Germline V gene data show CDR1 as SGHRS and CDR2 as YFSETQ. The CDR3 loop is CASSSTGDGSPLHF.

The J gene is TRBJ2-1, the V gene TRBV20-1; TCRdb's D gene call, TRBD2, goes unchecked for lack of DNA. The CDR3 is 13 amino acids. Germline V gene data show CDR1 as DFQATT and CDR2 as SNEGSKA (reference sequence). The CDR3 sequence: CSTLAGGDNEQFF.

J is TRBJ1-6 and V is TRBV10-3; TCRdb designates TRBD1, a call that cannot be tested without DNA. The CDR3 totals 16 residues. The V gene's germline CDR1 is ENHRY and CDR2 SYGVKD. Here the CDR3 reads CAISPGQGTNNSPLHF.

The chain has TRBV6-4 and TRBJ1-6; the TCRdb D gene call, TRBD1, has no DNA to confirm it. The CDR3 spans 13 residues. Germline CDR1 is MRHNA and CDR2 is SNTAGT. The chain's CDR3 is CASSDEGGSPLHF.

This rearrangement joins TRBV18 to TRBJ1-1. The CDR3 runs to 11 residues. The germline CDR1 and CDR2 sequences are KGHSH and LQKENI. The CDR3 sequence is CASSQGVEAFF.

The J gene is TRBJ2-3, the V gene TRBV12-3 or TRBV12-4. CDR3 size: 14 residues. The CDR3 sequence: CASSLTQATLTQYF.

The genes are TRBV12-3 or TRBV12-4 and TRBJ1-1. The CDR3 totals 13 residues. The CDR3 region is CASSPGTQPEAFF.

The V call is TRBV12-3 or TRBV12-4, the J call TRBJ2-3; the TCRdb call, TRBD1, lacks DNA for checking. This CDR3 has 14 residues. CDR3: CASSSPWRTDTQYF.

This chain links TRBV14 with TRBJ2-5; TCRdb picks TRBD2, but there is no DNA to check that call. Germline V gene data show CDR1 as SGHDN and CDR2 as FVKESK. CDR3 size: 14 residues. CDR3 amino acids: CASSQGRPQETQYF.

V usage is TRBV5-6 and J usage is TRBJ2-7. Germline V gene lookup returns CDR1 SGHDT and CDR2 YYEEEE. The CDR3 runs to 15 residues. The CDR3 region is CASSFYNSLGNEQYF.

This rearrangement joins TRBV11-2 to TRBJ2-7; checking the TCRdb D call of TRBD2 is not possible without DNA. Germline V lookup: CDR1 SGHAT, CDR2 FQNNGV. The CDR3 has 14 amino acids. The CDR3: CASSPAVGVYEQYF.

This chain's CDR3 is CSAKWAGSIDTQYF. The V and J genes are TRBV20-1 and TRBJ2-3; there is no DNA to check the TCRdb D call of TRBD2. CDR3 length equals 14 residues. Per the germline V gene, CDR1 is DFQATT and CDR2 is SNEGSKA (reference sequence).

The chain uses TRBV5-1 and TRBJ2-7; TCRdb proposes TRBD1, but this gene call is untestable without DNA. This CDR3 spans 15 amino acids. Germline V gene lookup returns CDR1 SGHRS and CDR2 YFSETQ. This CDR3 reads CASSYRTGGRYEQYF.

V usage is TRBV25-1 and J usage is TRBJ1-2. CDR3 length: 14 amino acids. Germline V gives CDR1 MGHDK, CDR2 SYGVNS. Here the CDR3 reads CASSESPNGYGYTF.

The chain has TRBV6-2 or TRBV6-3 and TRBJ2-6; TCRdb selects TRBD1, and the lack of DNA leaves this call unchecked. The germline V gene has CDR1 MNHEY and CDR2 SVGEGT. The CDR3 is 20 residues long. CDR3 region: CASSYSGVRDRGLGANVLTF.

The chain links TRBV20-1 to TRBJ2-1; TCRdb outputs TRBD2, but without DNA this stays unchecked. The CDR3 is 13 amino acids. Germline CDR1 and CDR2: DFQATT and SNEGSKA (reference sequence). CDR3 sequence: CSEEASGHREQFF.

The CDR3 loop is CASSFLGSPTDTQYF. This chain joins TRBV5-5 and TRBJ2-3. CDR3 length equals 15 residues. CDR1 SGHKS and CDR2 YYEKEE come from the germline V gene (reference sequence).

This chain joins TRBV5-1 and TRBJ1-2; with no DNA, the TCRdb D assignment of TRBD1 cannot be verified. Looked up from germline, CDR1 is SGHRS and CDR2 is YFSETQ. This CDR3 region has 15 residues. CDR3 residues: CASSRGQRGNYGYTF.